A selection of T cell receptor beta chains follows, all from one sample in a study of T cells in Graves' hyperthyroidism and ophthalmopathy. TCRdb used MiXCR to reprocess the multiplex PCR reads, holding one entry per CDR3 protein. Seen here are around 97,000 distinct CDR3 sequences, about 50% observed once, and the top ten hold about 26%. Sequenced input: blood. The receptor source for this set is a man aged 35 to 55 with Graves' hyperthyroidism. Each CDR3 is given with its conserved first and last residue. D genes are given only for firm matches. Not all rows give a size; the values are once, few, many and, for expanded clones, a class.

TGTGCCAGCAGCCAAGCCCGGAGGTTTGAGACCCAGTACTTC,CASSQARRFETQYF,-,many,TRBJ2-5,TRBV7-2
TGTGCCAGTAGAAACGACAACTCTGGGGCCAACGTCCTGACTTTC,CASRNDNSGANVLTF,-,many,TRBJ2-6,TRBV19
TGCAGTGCTGCCGACAGGGAGAATGAGCAGTTCTTC,CSAADRENEQFF,TRBD1,many,TRBJ2-1,TRBV20-1
TGTGCCAGTAGTGCGACAGGGGACGGCTACACCTTC,CASSATGDGYTF,TRBD1,-,TRBJ1-2,TRBV19
TGTGCCAGCAGCGAGCGGGGCGACACTGAAGCTTTCTTT,CASSERGDTEAFF,-,once,TRBJ1-1,TRBV9
TGTGCCAGCAGTGGACTGGGACAGGGCACAGATACGCAGTATTTT,CASSGLGQGTDTQYF,TRBD1,many,TRBJ2-3,TRBV2
TGTGCCAGCAGCACCACCGGGATAGGGGGCGGCTATGGCTACACCTTC,CASSTTGIGGGYGYTF,TRBD1,once,TRBJ1-2,TRBV7-9
TGTGCCAGCAGCTTCGGTACCAGGGCAGATACGCAGTATTTT,CASSFGTRADTQYF,-,-,TRBJ2-3,TRBV7-6
TGTGCCAGTAGTATAGGAATAGGAACGCCCCAGCATTTT,CASSIGIGTPQHF,-,many,TRBJ1-5,TRBV19
TGTGCCAGCAGTTACTCCAGGGGTCCTCAGCCCCAGCATTTT,CASSYSRGPQPQHF,-,many,TRBJ1-5,TRBV6-2/TRBV6-3
TGTGCCAGCAGCTCCGAGGGGACCCAGTACTTC,CASSSEGTQYF,-,many,TRBJ2-5,TRBV7-8
TGCAGCGTTGGACTAGCGGGAAAATTCTTGGATACGCAGTATTTT,CSVGLAGKFLDTQYF,TRBD2,once,TRBJ2-3,TRBV29-1
TGCGCCAGCAGCTTCGGAATCGTAGCGGGGGGGAACAATGAGCAGTATTTT,CASSFGIVAGGNNEQYF,TRBD2,-,TRBJ2-3,TRBV5-1
TGCGCCAGCAGCGCGCTCCAGGGGCTGCGGACTGAAGCTTTCTTT,CASSALQGLRTEAFF,-,many,TRBJ1-1,TRBV5-1
TGCAGTGCTAGAGACGCGGGAGGGCCAGGGACAGATACGCAGTATTTT,CSARDAGGPGTDTQYF,TRBD2,many,TRBJ2-3,TRBV20-1
TGTGCCAGCAGCCACTACGGGGGGGATACGCAGTATTTT,CASSHYGGDTQYF,TRBD2,few,TRBJ2-3,TRBV9
TGTGCCAGCAGCTTGACAGGGCCGTCCTTAAACTATGGCTACACCTTC,CASSLTGPSLNYGYTF,-,many,TRBJ1-2,TRBV5-6
TGTGCCAGCAGCGGACAGGGGGCTATCGATGGCTACACCTTC,CASSGQGAIDGYTF,TRBD1,-,TRBJ1-2,TRBV7-2
TGTGCCAGCAGCGTCAGCGGGCAAAACACCGGGGAGCTGTTTTTT,CASSVSGQNTGELFF,-,many,TRBJ2-2,TRBV5-6
TGCAGTGCTAGGGGGACTAGCGGGGGCCCGAGCTCCTACGAGCAGTACTTC,CSARGTSGGPSSYEQYF,TRBD2,-,TRBJ2-7,TRBV20-1
TGCAGTGTTGTAGGTGCCTACGAGCAGTACTTC,CSVVGAYEQYF,-,-,TRBJ2-7,TRBV29-1
TGTGCCAGCAGTTTAAAGGGACTAGCGGGACCTCGGGAGACCCAGTACTTC,CASSLKGLAGPRETQYF,TRBD2,-,TRBJ2-5,TRBV27
TGTGCCAGCAGCCGGCGGGGCTTAGGAAACACCATATATTTT,CASSRRGLGNTIYF,-,many,TRBJ1-3,TRBV9
TGTGCCACCAGACCCAGACAGGGCCAGCGGTATAATTCACCCCTCCACTTT,CATRPRQGQRYNSPLHF,TRBD1,-,TRBJ1-6,TRBV24-1
TGTGCCAGCAGCTTTGGGGGGACCCAAGAGACCCAGTACTTC,CASSFGGTQETQYF,-,-,TRBJ2-5,TRBV7-2
TGCGCCAGCAGCACACCGGGATCTTACGAGCAGTACTTC,CASSTPGSYEQYF,-,many,TRBJ2-7,TRBV5-1
TGTGCCAGCAGACGGACAGGATTGCTCTCTGGAAACACCATATATTTT,CASRRTGLLSGNTIYF,TRBD1,few,TRBJ1-3,TRBV6-5
TGTGCCATCAGTGAGGCAGGGTTGGGGACTGAAGCTTTCTTT,CAISEAGLGTEAFF,-,-,TRBJ1-1,TRBV10-3